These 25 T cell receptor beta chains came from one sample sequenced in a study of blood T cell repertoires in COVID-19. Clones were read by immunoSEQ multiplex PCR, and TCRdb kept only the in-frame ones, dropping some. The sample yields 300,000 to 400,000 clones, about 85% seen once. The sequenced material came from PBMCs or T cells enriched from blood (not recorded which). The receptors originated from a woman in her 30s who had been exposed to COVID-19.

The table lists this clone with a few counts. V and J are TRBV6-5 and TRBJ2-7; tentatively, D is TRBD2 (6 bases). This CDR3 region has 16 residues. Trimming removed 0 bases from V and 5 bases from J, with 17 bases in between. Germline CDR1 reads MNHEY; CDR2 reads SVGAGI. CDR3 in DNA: TGTGCCAGCAGTTACTCAATCACGGCGGGGCCCCACGAGCAGTACTTC. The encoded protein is CASSYSITAGPHEQYF.

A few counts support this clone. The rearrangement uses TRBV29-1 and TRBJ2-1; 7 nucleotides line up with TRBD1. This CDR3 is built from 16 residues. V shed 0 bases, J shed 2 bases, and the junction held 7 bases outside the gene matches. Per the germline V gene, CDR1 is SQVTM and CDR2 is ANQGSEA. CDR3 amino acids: CSVEDQGGQAYNEQFF. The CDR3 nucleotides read TGCAGCGTTGAAGATCAAGGAGGACAGGCCTACAATGAGCAGTTCTTC.

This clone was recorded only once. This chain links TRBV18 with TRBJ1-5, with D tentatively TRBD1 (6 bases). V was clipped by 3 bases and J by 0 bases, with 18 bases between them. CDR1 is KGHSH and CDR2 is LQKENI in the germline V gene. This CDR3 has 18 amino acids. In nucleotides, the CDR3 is TGTGCCAGCTCACCTTCGGGACGGGGGGCATATAGCAATCAGCCCCAGCATTTT. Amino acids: CASSPSGRGAYSNQPQHF.

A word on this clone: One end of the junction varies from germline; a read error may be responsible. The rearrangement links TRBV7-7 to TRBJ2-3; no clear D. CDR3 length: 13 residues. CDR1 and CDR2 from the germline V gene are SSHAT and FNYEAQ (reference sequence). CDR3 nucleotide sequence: TGTGCTAGCAGCTTCACAGGCACAGATACGCAGTATTTT. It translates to CASSFTGTDTQYF.

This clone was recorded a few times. This CDR3 reads CSVVFRESYEQYF. The CDR3 nucleotides are TGCAGCGTTGTATTCAGGGAATCCTACGAGCAGTACTTC. The chain uses TRBV29-1 and TRBJ2-7; tentative D call: TRBD1 (5 bases). The CDR3 sequence is 13 residues long. CDR1 SQVTM and CDR2 ANQGSEA come from the germline V gene. V gave up 4 bases and J gave up 1 base, with 11 bases separating them.

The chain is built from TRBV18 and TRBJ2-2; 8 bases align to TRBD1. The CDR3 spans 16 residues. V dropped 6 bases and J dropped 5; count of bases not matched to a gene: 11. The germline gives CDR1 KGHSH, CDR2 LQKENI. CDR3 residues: CASSPAGQGRTGELFF. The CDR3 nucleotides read TGTGCCAGCTCGCCGGCAGGACAGGGTAGGACCGGGGAGCTGTTTTTT.

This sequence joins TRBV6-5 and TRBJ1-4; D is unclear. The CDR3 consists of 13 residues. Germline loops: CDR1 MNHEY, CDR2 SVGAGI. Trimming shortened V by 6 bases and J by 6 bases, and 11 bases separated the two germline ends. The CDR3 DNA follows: TGTGCCAGCAGACATCCCTCGCATGAAAAACTGTTTTTT. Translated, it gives CASRHPSHEKLFF.

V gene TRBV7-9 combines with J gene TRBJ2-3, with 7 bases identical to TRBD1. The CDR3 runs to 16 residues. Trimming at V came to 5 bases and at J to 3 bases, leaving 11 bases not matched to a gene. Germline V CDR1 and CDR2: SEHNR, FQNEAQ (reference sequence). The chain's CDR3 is CASSPSEGAATDTQYF. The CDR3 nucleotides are TGTGCCAGCAGCCCGAGTGAGGGGGCAGCTACAGATACGCAGTATTTT. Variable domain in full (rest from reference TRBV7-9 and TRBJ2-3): DTGVSQNPRHKITKRGQNVTFRCDPISEHNRLYWYRQTLGQGPEFLTYFQNEAQLEKSRLLSDRFSAERPKGSFSTLEIQRTEQGDSAMYLCASSPSEGAATDTQYFGPGTRLTVL.

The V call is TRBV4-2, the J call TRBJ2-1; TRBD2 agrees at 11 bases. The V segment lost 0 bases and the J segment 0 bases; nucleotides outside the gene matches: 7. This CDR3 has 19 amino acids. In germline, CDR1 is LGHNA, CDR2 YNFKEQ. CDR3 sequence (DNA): TGTGCCAGCAGCCAAGACGCGACTAGCGGGGCGAGCTCCTACAATGAGCAGTTCTTC. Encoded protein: CASSQDATSGASSYNEQFF.

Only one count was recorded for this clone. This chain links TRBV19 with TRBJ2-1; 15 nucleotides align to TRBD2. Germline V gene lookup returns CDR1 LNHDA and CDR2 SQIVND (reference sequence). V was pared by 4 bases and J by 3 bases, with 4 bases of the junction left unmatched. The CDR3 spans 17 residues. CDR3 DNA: TGTGCCAGTAGTAGGGGACTAGCGGGAGGTCTCTACAATGAGCAGTTCTTC. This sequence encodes CASSRGLAGGLYNEQFF.

The DNA of the CDR3 is TGTGCCAGCAGCTTAAACAGGGTGGAGGAAAAACTGTTTTTT. It specifies CASSLNRVEEKLFF. The gene calls are TRBV7-9 and TRBJ1-4, with D perhaps TRBD1 (6 bases). Germline V gene sequence: CDR1 SEHNR, CDR2 FQNEAQ (reference sequence). This CDR3 spans 14 amino acids. V was pared by 2 bases and J by 8 bases, with 12 bases between.

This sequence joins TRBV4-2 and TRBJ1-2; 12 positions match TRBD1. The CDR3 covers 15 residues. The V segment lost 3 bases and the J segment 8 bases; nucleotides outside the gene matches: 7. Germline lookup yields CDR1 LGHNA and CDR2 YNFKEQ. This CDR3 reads CASSQWGQGAGGYTF. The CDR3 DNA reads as TGTGCCAGCAGCCAGTGGGGACAGGGGGCAGGCGGCTACACCTTC.

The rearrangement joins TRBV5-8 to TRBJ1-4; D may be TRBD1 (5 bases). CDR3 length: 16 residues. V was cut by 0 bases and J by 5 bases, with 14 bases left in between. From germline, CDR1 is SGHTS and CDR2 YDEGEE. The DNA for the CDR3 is TGTGCCAGCAGCTTGGATCATAAGGGGATGAATGAAAAACTGTTTTTT. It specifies CASSLDHKGMNEKLFF.

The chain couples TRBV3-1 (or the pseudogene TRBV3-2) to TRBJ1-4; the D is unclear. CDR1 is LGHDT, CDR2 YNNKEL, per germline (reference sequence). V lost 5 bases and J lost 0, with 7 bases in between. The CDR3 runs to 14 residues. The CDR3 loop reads CASSAHPTNEKLFF. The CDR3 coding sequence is TGTGCCAGCAGCGCACACCCAACTAATGAAAAACTGTTTTTT.

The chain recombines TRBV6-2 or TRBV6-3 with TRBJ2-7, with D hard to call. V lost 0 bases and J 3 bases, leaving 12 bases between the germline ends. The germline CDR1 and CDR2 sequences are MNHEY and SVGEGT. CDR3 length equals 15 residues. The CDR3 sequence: CASSYSISPHYEQYF. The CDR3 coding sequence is TGTGCCAGCAGTTACTCGATTAGTCCCCACTACGAGCAGTACTTC.

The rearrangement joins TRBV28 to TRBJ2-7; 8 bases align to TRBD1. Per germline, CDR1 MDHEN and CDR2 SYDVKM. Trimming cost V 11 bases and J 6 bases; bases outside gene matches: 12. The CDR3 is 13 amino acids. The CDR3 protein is CAVQAQGAREQYF. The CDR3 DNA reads TGTGCCGTACAGGCCCAGGGGGCGCGCGAGCAGTACTTC. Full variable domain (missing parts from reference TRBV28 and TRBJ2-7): DVKVTQSSRYLVKRTGEKVFLECVQDMDHENMFWYRQDPGLGLRLIYFSYDVKMKEKGDIPEGYSVSREKKERFSLILESASTNQTSMYLCAVQAQGAREQYFGPGTRLTVT.

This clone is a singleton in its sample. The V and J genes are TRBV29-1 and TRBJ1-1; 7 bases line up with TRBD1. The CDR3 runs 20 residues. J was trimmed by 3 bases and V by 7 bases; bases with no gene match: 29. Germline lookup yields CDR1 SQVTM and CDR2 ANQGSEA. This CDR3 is CSDDPTKFGQVLQGDTEAFF. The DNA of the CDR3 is TGCAGCGACGACCCCACAAAATTTGGACAGGTTCTACAAGGGGACACTGAAGCTTTCTTT.

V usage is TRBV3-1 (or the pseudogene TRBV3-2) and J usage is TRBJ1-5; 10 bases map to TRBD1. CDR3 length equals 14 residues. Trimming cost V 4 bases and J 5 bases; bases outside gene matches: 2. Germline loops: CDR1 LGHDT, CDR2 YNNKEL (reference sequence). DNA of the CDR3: TGTGCCAGCAGCCGGACAGGGGGGGATCAGCCCCAGCATTTT. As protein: CASSRTGGDQPQHF.

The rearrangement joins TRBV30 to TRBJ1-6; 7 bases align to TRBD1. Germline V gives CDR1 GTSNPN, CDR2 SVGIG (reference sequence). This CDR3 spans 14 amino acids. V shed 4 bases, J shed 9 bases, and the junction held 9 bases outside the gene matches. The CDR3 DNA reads TGTGCCTGGAACCCGCCAGGGGGAAGTTCACCCCTCCACTTT. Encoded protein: CAWNPPGGSSPLHF. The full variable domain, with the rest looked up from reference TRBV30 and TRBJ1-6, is SQTIHQWPATLVQPVGSPLSLECTVEGTSNPNLYWYRQAAGRGLQLLFYSVGIGQISSEVPQNLSASRPQDRQFILSSKKLLLSDSGFYLCAWNPPGGSSPLHFGNGTRLTVT.

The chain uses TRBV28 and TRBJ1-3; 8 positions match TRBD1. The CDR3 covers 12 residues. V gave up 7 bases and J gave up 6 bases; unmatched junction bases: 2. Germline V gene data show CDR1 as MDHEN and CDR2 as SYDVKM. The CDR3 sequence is CASKTGVNTIYF. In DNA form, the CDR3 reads TGTGCCAGCAAGACAGGGGTAAACACCATATATTTT.

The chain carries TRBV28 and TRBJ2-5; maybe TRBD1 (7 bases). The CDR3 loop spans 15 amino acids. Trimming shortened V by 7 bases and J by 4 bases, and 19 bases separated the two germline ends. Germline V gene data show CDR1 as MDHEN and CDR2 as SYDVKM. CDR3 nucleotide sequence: TGTGCCAGCACCGTCCGGAGGGGGCAGGGAGAGACCCAGTACTTC. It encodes CASTVRRGQGETQYF.

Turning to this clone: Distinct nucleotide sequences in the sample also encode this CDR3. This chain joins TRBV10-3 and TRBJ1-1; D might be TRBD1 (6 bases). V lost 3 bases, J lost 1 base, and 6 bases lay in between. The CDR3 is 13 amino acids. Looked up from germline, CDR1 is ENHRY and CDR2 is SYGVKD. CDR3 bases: TGTGCCATCAGTGACAGGGGGAACACTGAAGCTTTCTTT. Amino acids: CAISDRGNTEAFF.

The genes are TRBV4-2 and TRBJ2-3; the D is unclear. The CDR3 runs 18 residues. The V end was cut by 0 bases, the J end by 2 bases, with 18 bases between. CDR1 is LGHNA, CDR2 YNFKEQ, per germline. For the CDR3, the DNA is TGTGCCAGCAGCCAAGATCTAATTATAGAGATTGACACAGATACGCAGTATTTT. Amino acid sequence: CASSQDLIIEIDTDTQYF.

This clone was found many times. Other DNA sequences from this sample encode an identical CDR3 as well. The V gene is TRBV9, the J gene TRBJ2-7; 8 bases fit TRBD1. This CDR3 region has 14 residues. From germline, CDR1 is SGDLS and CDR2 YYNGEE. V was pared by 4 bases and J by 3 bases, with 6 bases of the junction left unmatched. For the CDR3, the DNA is TGTGCCAGCAGCTTAGGACAGGGTGGCTACGAGCAGTACTTC. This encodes CASSLGQGGYEQYF.

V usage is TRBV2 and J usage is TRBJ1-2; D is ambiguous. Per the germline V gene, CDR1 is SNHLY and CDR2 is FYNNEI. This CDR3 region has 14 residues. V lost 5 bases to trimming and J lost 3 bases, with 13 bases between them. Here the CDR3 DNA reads TGTGCCAGCAGTCCCGACGGGTTTTACTATGGCTACACCTTC. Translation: CASSPDGFYYGYTF.